This entry lists 8 T cell receptor beta chains sequenced from one sample in a study of cytomegalovirus exposure and HLA in healthy donors. TCRdb's table, derived via immunoSEQ multiplex PCR, lists solely in-frame clones and lacks some. Counted here are some 83,000 clones, roughly 94% occurring once; the ten biggest clones make up more than 3%. Sequencing was carried out using PBMCs. All receptors come from a young woman in good health and CMV-seropositive.

V is TRBV10-3 and J is TRBJ2-1, with 7 bases matching TRBD2. The CDR3 loop spans 14 amino acids. Losses at the gene ends were 8 bases for V and 7 bases for J; bases not matched to a gene: 11. CDR1 and CDR2 from the germline V gene are ENHRY and SYGVKD. The CDR3 DNA reads as TGTGCCATCGCCGGCGGCGGGGGTAGGAATGAGCAGTTCTTC. It translates to CAIAGGGGRNEQFF.

The genes are TRBV2 and TRBJ2-7; the D gene is possibly TRBD1 (6 bases). The CDR3 is 11 amino acids. Germline CDR1 reads SNHLY; CDR2 reads FYNNEI. Trimming shortened V by 10 bases and J by 2 bases, and 9 bases separated the two germline ends. The CDR3 DNA is TGTGCCACCCGACAGGCCTACGAGCAGTACTTC. This translates into CATRQAYEQYF.

This clone has more than one count but fewer than ten. This chain links TRBV6-6 with TRBJ1-6; 7 bases match TRBD1. The germline V gene encodes CDR1 MNHNY and CDR2 SVGAGI (reference sequence). This CDR3 is built from 16 residues. The trim removed 6 bases at V and 3 bases at J, leaving 8 bases unmatched. CDR3 in DNA: TGTGCCAGCAGGAAACAGGGGCCTCACTATAATTCACCCCTCCACTTT. Encoded protein: CASRKQGPHYNSPLHF.

The J gene is TRBJ1-1, the V gene TRBV5-6; D not resolved. This CDR3 has 14 residues. The germline V gene encodes CDR1 SGHDT and CDR2 YYEEEE. V shed 0 bases and J shed 1 base, with 7 bases lying between them. The CDR3 coding sequence is TGTGCCAGCAGCTTGGGGGCCCCGAACACTGAAGCTTTCTTT. This sequence encodes CASSLGAPNTEAFF.

The chain couples TRBV28 to TRBJ2-7; TRBD1 matches at 7 bases. Germline V gene lookup returns CDR1 MDHEN and CDR2 SYDVKM. V gave up 6 bases and J gave up 6 bases; unmatched junction bases: 8. CDR3 length: 13 residues. The CDR3 here is CASSRPTGSEQYF. In nucleotides, the CDR3 is TGTGCCAGCAGCCGGCCGACAGGGAGCGAGCAGTACTTC.

The chain uses TRBV19 and TRBJ2-1; D is perhaps TRBD2 (5 bases). Germline V gives CDR1 LNHDA, CDR2 SQIVND (reference sequence). V was pared by 10 bases and J by 0 bases, with 13 bases between. CDR3 length equals 14 residues. This chain's CDR3 is CATGLSSSYNEQFF. Written as DNA, the CDR3 is TGTGCCACTGGACTCTCAAGCTCCTACAATGAGCAGTTCTTC.

The chain uses TRBV4-3 and TRBJ2-7; D possibly corresponds to TRBD1 (6 bases). The CDR3 has 17 residues. Per the germline V gene, CDR1 is LGHNA and CDR2 is YSLEER. The ends were cut back, 1 base at V and 3 bases at J, with 19 bases in the middle. The CDR3 nucleotides read TGCGCCAGCAGCCAAGCAAGTACTGGGGGCAGTGGCTACGAGCAGTACTTC. Translation: CASSQASTGGSGYEQYF.

The chain uses TRBV11-3 and TRBJ2-2, with a tentative D call TRBD2 (6 bases). V was clipped by 1 base and J by 0 bases, with 15 bases between them. This CDR3 comprises 18 residues. Per germline, CDR1 SGHNT and CDR2 YENEEA. The DNA for the CDR3 is TGTGCCAGCAGCTTAGGGGGTTTGGGGACTTCGAACACCGGGGAGCTGTTTTTT. Its translation is CASSLGGLGTSNTGELFF.